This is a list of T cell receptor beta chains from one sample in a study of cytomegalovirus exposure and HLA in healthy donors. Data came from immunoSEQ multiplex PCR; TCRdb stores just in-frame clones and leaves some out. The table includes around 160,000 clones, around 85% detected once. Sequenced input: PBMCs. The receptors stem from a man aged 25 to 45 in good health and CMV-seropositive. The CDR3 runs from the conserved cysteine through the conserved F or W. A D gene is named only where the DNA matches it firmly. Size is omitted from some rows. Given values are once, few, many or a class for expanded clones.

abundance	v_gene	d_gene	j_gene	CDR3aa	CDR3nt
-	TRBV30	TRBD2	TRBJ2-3	CAWSPLAGDTQYF	TGTGCCTGGAGTCCCCTAGCGGGGGATACGCAGTATTTT
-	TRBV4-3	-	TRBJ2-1	CASSQDPSEQFF	TGCGCCAGCAGCCAAGATCCTAGTGAGCAGTTCTTC
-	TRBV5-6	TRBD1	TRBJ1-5	CASSSYGTGSGNQPQHF	TGTGCCAGCAGCTCCTACGGGACAGGGTCGGGCAATCAGCCCCAGCATTTT
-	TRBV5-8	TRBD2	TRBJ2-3	CASSSRTSGSTSTDTQYF	TGTGCCAGCAGCTCTCGGACTAGCGGGTCCACTAGCACAGATACGCAGTATTTT
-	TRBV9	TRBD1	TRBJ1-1	CASSLNPGGTEAFF	TGTGCCAGCAGCCTCAATCCAGGGGGCACTGAAGCTTTCTTT
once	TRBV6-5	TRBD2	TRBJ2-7	CASTPAGGLNEQYF	TGTGCCAGCACCCCGGCGGGGGGGTTAAACGAGCAGTACTTC
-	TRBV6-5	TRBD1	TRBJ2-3	CASSYTGGLDTDTQYF	TGTGCCAGCAGTTACACAGGGGGCTTGGACACAGATACGCAGTATTTT
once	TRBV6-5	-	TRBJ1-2	CASSYERVYGYTF	TGTGCCAGCAGTTACGAACGGGTCTATGGCTACACCTTC
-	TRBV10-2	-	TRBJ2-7	CASSRDSTSYEQYF	TGCGCCAGCAGTCGGGATTCAACCTCCTACGAGCAGTACTTC
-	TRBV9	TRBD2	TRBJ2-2	CASSVSGGAAGELFF	TGTGCCAGCAGCGTATCCGGGGGGGCCGCCGGGGAGCTGTTTTTT
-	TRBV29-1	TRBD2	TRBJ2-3	CSGVRGVQYADTQYF	TGCAGCGGGGTTCGGGGGGTCCAATACGCGGATACGCAGTATTTT
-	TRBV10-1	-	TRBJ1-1	CASSRHVGTEAFF	TGCGCCAGCAGTCGACATGTGGGCACTGAAGCTTTCTTT
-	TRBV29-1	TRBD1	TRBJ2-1	CSVEEFDRGYEFF	TGCAGCGTTGAAGAGTTTGACAGGGGGTACGAGTTCTTC
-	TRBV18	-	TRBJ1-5	CASSPPGGSNQPQHF	TGTGCCAGCTCACCACCGGGGGGAAGCAATCAGCCCCAGCATTTT
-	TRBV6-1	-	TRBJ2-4	CASSGSAEGGIQYF	TGTGCCAGCAGTGGTTCCGCCGAGGGCGGCATTCAGTACTTC
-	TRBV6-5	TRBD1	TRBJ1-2	CASRRQGARGYTF	TGTGCCAGCAGGCGACAGGGGGCTCGGGGCTACACCTTC
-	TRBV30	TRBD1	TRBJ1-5	CAWRDRDGDQPQHF	TGTGCCTGGCGGGACAGGGACGGCGATCAGCCCCAGCATTTT
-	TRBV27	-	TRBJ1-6	CASSLSSVSSYNSPLHF	TGTGCCAGCAGTTTATCTTCAGTCAGCTCCTATAATTCACCCCTCCACTTT
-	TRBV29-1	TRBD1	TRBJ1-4	CSVGGQGTNEKLFF	TGCAGCGTCGGAGGACAGGGAACTAATGAAAAACTGTTTTTT
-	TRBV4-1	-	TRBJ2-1	CASSQAGSQRGALNEQFF	TGCGCCAGCAGCCAAGCCGGTTCTCAACGGGGGGCCTTGAATGAGCAGTTCTTC
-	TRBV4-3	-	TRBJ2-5	CASSLSRGGAGETQYF	TGCGCCAGCAGCCTATCGAGGGGGGGGGCCGGGGAGACCCAGTACTTC
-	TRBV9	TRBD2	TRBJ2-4	CASSVGPRGSSNIQYF	TGTGCCAGCAGCGTAGGCCCGCGGGGGTCGTCAAACATTCAGTACTTC
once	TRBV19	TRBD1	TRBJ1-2	CATQGRDRGDYGYTF	TGTGCCACCCAGGGCCGGGACAGGGGTGACTATGGCTACACCTTC
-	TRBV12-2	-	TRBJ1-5	CASRSDSYNQPQHF	TGTGCAAGTCGCTCCGACAGTTACAATCAGCCCCAGCATTTT
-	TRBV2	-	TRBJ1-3	CAKKTGYGNTIYF	TGTGCCAAAAAGACAGGTTACGGAAACACCATATATTTT
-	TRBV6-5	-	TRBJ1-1	CASSFLGLFMNTEAFF	TGTGCCAGCAGTTTCCTCGGACTGTTCATGAACACTGAAGCTTTCTTT
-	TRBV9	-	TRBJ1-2	CASSVVRGRGYTF	TGTGCCAGCAGCGTAGTCAGGGGTCGTGGCTACACCTTC
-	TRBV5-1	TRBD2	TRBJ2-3	CASSPVGTSGGATDTQYF	TGCGCCAGCAGCCCAGTCGGGACTAGCGGGGGGGCAACAGATACGCAGTATTTT
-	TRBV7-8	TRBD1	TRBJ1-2	CASSARDRDYYGYTF	TGTGCCAGCAGCGCGAGGGACAGGGATTACTATGGCTACACCTTC
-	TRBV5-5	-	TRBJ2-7	CASSQPQSLEQYF	TGTGCCAGCAGTCAACCACAGAGTCTAGAGCAGTACTTC
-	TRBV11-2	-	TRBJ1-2	CASSTIRGTPRGYTF	TGTGCCAGCAGCACGATACGAGGGACTCCTCGTGGCTACACCTTC
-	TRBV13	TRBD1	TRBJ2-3	CASSLRAGGYTQYF	TGTGCCAGCAGCTTAAGGGCAGGGGGATATACGCAGTATTTT